The 8 T cell receptor beta chains given below trace back to one sample, sequenced in a study of CD8 T cells in ankylosing spondylitis. TCRdb processed the 5' RACE reads anew with MiXCR; each CDR3 protein has one entry. The data show over 700,000 distinct CDR3 sequences, 15% to 20% seen once. These receptors lack a known antigen. Study-level results: Seemingly characteristic of ankylosing spondylitis blood was a TCR beta motif consisting of about 8 highly homologous variants.

Sequencing was performed on blood, either unsorted or a sorted T cell fraction (not recorded which). All receptors derive from a male donor with ankylosing spondylitis.

This clonotype showed up just a few times. The rearrangement links TRBV20-1 to TRBJ2-1; 12 nucleotides match TRBD2. Germline V gene data show CDR1 as DFQATT and CDR2 as SNEGSKA (reference sequence). The V gene end was trimmed by 2 bases and the J gene end by 5 bases; junction bases not matched to a gene: 1. The CDR3 loop spans 14 amino acids. CDR3 coding DNA: TGCAGTGCTAGACTAGCGGGAGGGAACAATGAGCAGTTCTTC. Amino acids: CSARLAGGNNEQFF.

This clonotype was counted ten times or more. This chain uses TRBV12-3 or TRBV12-4 with TRBJ2-3; no clear D gene. This CDR3 spans 14 amino acids. The germline V and J ends were trimmed by 4 bases and 2 bases, with 10 bases remaining between them. CDR3 loop: CASSSAGATDTQYF. The CDR3 DNA follows: TGTGCCAGCAGTTCGGCCGGAGCCACAGATACGCAGTATTTT.

The chain couples TRBV12-3 or TRBV12-4 to TRBJ2-1; 9 bases are a match to TRBD1. The CDR3 runs 16 residues. J gave up 1 base and V 6 bases, and 7 bases lay outside the gene matches. The CDR3 bases are TGTGCCAGCAGATCACGGACAGGGGAGTCCTACAATGAGCAGTTCTTC. Encoded protein: CASRSRTGESYNEQFF.

At least ten counts were recorded for this clonotype. The chain couples TRBV29-1 to TRBJ2-7; TRBD1 aligns across 10 bases. V dropped 1 base and J dropped 7; count of bases not matched to a gene: 10. CDR1 SQVTM and CDR2 ANQGSEA come from the germline V gene. CDR3 length equals 15 residues. The CDR3 protein is CSVEVVRQGAREQYF. DNA of the CDR3: TGCAGCGTTGAAGTGGTGAGACAGGGGGCGAGGGAGCAGTACTTC.

The chain carries TRBV7-6 and TRBJ2-7, with D uncertain. Germline loops: CDR1 SGHVS, CDR2 FNYEAQ. Between the trimmed V and J ends, which lost 0 bases and 5 bases, there was a span of 5 bases. The CDR3 spans 12 residues. The CDR3: CASSLAPDEQYF. The CDR3 DNA reads TGTGCCAGCAGCTTAGCGCCGGACGAGCAGTACTTC.

This chain connects TRBV5-1 to TRBJ2-6; the D gene is possibly TRBD1 (5 bases). The germline V gene encodes CDR1 SGHRS and CDR2 YFSETQ. This CDR3 spans 16 amino acids. The V end was cut by 3 bases, the J end by 0 bases, with 10 bases between. CDR3 DNA: TGCGCCAGCAGCTCCGACAGATCCTCTGGGGCCAACGTCCTGACTTTC. The encoded protein is CASSSDRSSGANVLTF. The variable domain in full, completed from reference TRBV5-1 and TRBJ2-6, reads KAGVTQTPRYLIKTRGQQVTLSCSPISGHRSVSWYQQTPGQGLQFLFEYFSETQRNKGNFPGRFSGRQFSNSRSEMNVSTLELGDSALYLCASSSDRSSGANVLTFGAGSRLTVL.

A few counts support this clonotype. The V call is TRBV6-1, the J call TRBJ2-5; 7 bases are a match to TRBD1. V shed 4 bases, J shed 5 bases, and the junction held 13 bases outside the gene matches. Looked up from germline, CDR1 is MNHNS and CDR2 is SASEGT. This CDR3 contains 16 residues. CDR3 protein: CASSGRGNRGSETQYF. CDR3 nucleotides: TGTGCCAGCAGTGGTCGGGGAAACAGGGGATCGGAGACCCAGTACTTC.

The chain combines TRBV20-1 with TRBJ2-7; D gene uncertain. The V and J ends lost 2 bases and 0 bases respectively, with 8 bases between them. The CDR3 runs to 13 residues. CDR1 is DFQATT and CDR2 is SNEGSKA in the germline V gene (reference sequence). CDR3 bases: TGCAGTGCTAGAAAGAAAAGCTCCTACGAGCAGTACTTC. Translating gives CSARKKSSYEQYF.